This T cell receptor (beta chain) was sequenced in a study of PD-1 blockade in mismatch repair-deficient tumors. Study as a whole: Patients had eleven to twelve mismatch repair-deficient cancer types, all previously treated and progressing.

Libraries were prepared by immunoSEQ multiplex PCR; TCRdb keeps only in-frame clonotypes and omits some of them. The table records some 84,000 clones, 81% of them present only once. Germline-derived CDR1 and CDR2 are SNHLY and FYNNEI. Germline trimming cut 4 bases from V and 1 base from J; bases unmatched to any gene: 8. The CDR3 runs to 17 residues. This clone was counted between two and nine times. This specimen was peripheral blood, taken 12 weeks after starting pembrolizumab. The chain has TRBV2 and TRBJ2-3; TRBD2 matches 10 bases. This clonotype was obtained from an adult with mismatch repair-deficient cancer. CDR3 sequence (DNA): TGTGCCAGCAGTGTCCCGTCTCTAGCGGGAGGCACAGATACGCAGTATTTT. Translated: CASSVPSLAGGTDTQYF.